Listed here are 17 T cell receptor beta chains from one sample, sequenced in a study of T cells expressing NK-cell markers. TCRdb reworked the 5' RACE reads into one entry per CDR3 protein, no DNA. The listing contains some 600,000 distinct CDR3 sequences. Sequenced input: blood T cells: a sorted CD56 or NKG2C T cell subset, CD4+ or CD8+ T cells, or bulk PBMC T cells (not recorded which). These TCRs come from a man aged 18-30 years in good health.

This rearrangement joins TRBV7-9 to TRBJ2-7; checking the TCRdb D call of TRBD1 is not possible without DNA. The CDR3 has 14 residues. From germline, CDR1 is SEHNR and CDR2 FQNEAQ (reference sequence). The CDR3 here is CASSLAGGWYEQYF.

This sequence joins TRBV12-3 or TRBV12-4 and TRBJ2-3; TCRdb returns TRBD2, unconfirmable since there is no DNA. The CDR3 is made up of 16 amino acids. The CDR3 loop is CASAFSKRELADTQYF.

This chain uses TRBV7-9 with TRBJ2-1. CDR3 length: 14 amino acids. CDR1 and CDR2 from the germline V gene are SEHNR and FQNEAQ (reference sequence). The CDR3 loop is CASTGGTSYNEQFF.

V is TRBV11-2 and J is TRBJ2-5; the TCRdb call, TRBD1, lacks DNA for checking. Germline V gene lookup returns CDR1 SGHAT and CDR2 FQNNGV. CDR3 length: 17 residues. CDR3 residues: CASSYGGVGEYQETQYF.

The chain carries TRBV10-3 and TRBJ1-5; there is no DNA to check the TCRdb D call of TRBD1. Germline V gene data show CDR1 as ENHRY and CDR2 as SYGVKD. The CDR3 is made up of 15 amino acids. This CDR3 reads CAISDNRGSGQPQHF.

The chain recombines TRBV9 with TRBJ2-1; TCRdb's assignment of TRBD2 cannot be checked, as there is no DNA. The CDR3 has 15 residues. Germline loops: CDR1 SGDLS, CDR2 YYNGEE. CDR3 sequence reads: CASSALAGGPDEQFF.

The chain has TRBV12-3 or TRBV12-4 and TRBJ1-4; without DNA, the TCRdb call of TRBD1 cannot be checked. This CDR3 contains 14 residues. This chain's CDR3 is CASSWSPGVEKLFF.

The chain uses TRBV7-2 and TRBJ2-3. CDR1 SGHTA and CDR2 FQGNSA come from the germline V gene. The CDR3 extends over 13 amino acids. The CDR3 protein is CASQPKGTDTQYF.

The CDR3: CASSTRSLGDEQYF. This chain joins TRBV18 and TRBJ2-7; TCRdb calls TRBD1, which cannot be checked without DNA. CDR1 is KGHSH, CDR2 LQKENI, per germline. The CDR3 is 14 amino acids.

This chain uses TRBV7-2 with TRBJ2-5; lacking DNA, the TRBD2 call made by TCRdb goes unchecked. This CDR3 region has 14 residues. Germline assignment: CDR1 SGHTA and CDR2 FQGNSA. CDR3 region: CASSLSRTSGTQYF. Complete variable domain (other parts from reference TRBV7-2 and TRBJ2-5): GAGVSQSPSNKVTEKGKDVELRCDPISGHTALYWYRQSLGQGLEFLIYFQGNSAPDKSGLPSDRFSAERTGGSVSTLTIQRTQQEDSAVYLCASSLSRTSGTQYFGPGTRLLVL.

The J gene is TRBJ2-2, the V gene TRBV5-6; the TRBD1 assignment by TCRdb is unverifiable without DNA. The CDR3 has 15 residues. The germline gives CDR1 SGHDT, CDR2 YYEEEE. This chain's CDR3 is CASSFQAGVTGELFF.

The rearrangement joins TRBV2 to TRBJ2-2; TCRdb's D gene call, TRBD1, goes unchecked for lack of DNA. Germline CDR1 SNHLY, CDR2 FYNNEI. The CDR3 has 15 amino acids. CDR3 region: CACIGQVTNTGELFF. The full variable domain, with the rest looked up from reference TRBV2 and TRBJ2-2, is EPEVTQTPSHQVTQMGQEVILRCVPISNHLYFYWYRQILGQKVEFLVSFYNNEISEKSEIFDDQFSVERPDGSNFTLKIRSTKLEDSAMYFCACIGQVTNTGELFFGEGSRLTVL.

The chain combines TRBV20-1 with TRBJ2-1; TCRdb lists TRBD2, though no DNA is available to test this call. The V gene's germline CDR1 is DFQATT and CDR2 SNEGSKA (reference sequence). CDR3 length equals 16 residues. CDR3 residues: CSASASGRVSYNEQFF.

The gene calls are TRBV30 and TRBJ1-6. Germline V gene lookup returns CDR1 GTSNPN and CDR2 SVGIG (reference sequence). The CDR3 sequence is 13 residues long. The CDR3: CAWTAGLNSPLHF.

The gene calls are TRBV30 and TRBJ2-3; TCRdb's assignment of TRBD2 cannot be checked, as there is no DNA. The CDR3 runs 15 residues. Germline V gene lookup returns CDR1 GTSNPN and CDR2 SVGIG (reference sequence). The CDR3: CASTPGDSSTDTQYF.

The chain employs TRBV28 and TRBJ2-7; the D gene TCRdb calls, TRBD2, cannot be checked with no DNA. The germline V gene has CDR1 MDHEN and CDR2 SYDVKM. This CDR3 spans 15 amino acids. The CDR3 loop is CASSPTTSYVYEQYF.

V and J are TRBV15 and TRBJ2-2; TCRdb picks TRBD1, but there is no DNA to check that call. This CDR3 has 16 amino acids. In germline, CDR1 is LNHNV, CDR2 YYDKDF (reference sequence). The CDR3 loop reads CATSRDGTTNTGELFF.